Listed here are 8 T cell receptor beta chains from one sample, sequenced in a study of identical twins. TCRdb re-called the 5' RACE reads with MiXCR, one entry per CDR3 protein. The data contain under 500,000 distinct CDR3 sequences, about 13% of them seen just once; the ten biggest clones take up more than 0.8%. The same data also contributed to another study, on yellow fever vaccine responses in identical twins.

Sequencing input: CD4+ T cells sorted from blood. Every receptor here comes from a woman under 30 in good health.

The table lists this clonotype with a few counts. The chain joins TRBV25-1 to TRBJ2-6; D unresolved. Trimming pared 6 bases from V and 0 bases from J, leaving 15 bases between. CDR3 size: 17 residues. The germline V gene encodes CDR1 MGHDK and CDR2 SYGVNS. The CDR3 loop reads CASSPLLKTSGANVLTF. In DNA, the CDR3 is TGTGCCAGCAGCCCCTTGTTGAAGACCTCTGGGGCCAACGTCCTGACTTTC.

V and J are TRBV9 and TRBJ2-5, with no clear D. V was cut by 0 bases and J by 5 bases, with 14 bases left in between. The length of the CDR3 is 15 residues. Germline V gene sequence: CDR1 SGDLS, CDR2 YYNGEE. CDR3 amino acids: CASSVESWGTETQYF. The CDR3 nucleotides read TGTGCCAGCAGCGTAGAGTCTTGGGGAACGGAGACCCAGTACTTC.

This clonotype was counted only a few times. This chain links TRBV10-2 with TRBJ2-1, with 8 bases matching TRBD2. Germline CDR1 WSHSY, CDR2 SAAADI. This CDR3 spans 14 amino acids. V gave up 6 bases and J gave up 6 bases; unmatched junction bases: 7. CDR3 coding DNA: TGCGCCAGCAGGCCCACGGGGGGGGGCAATGAGCAGTTCTTC. Amino acid sequence: CASRPTGGGNEQFF.

This clonotype was observed many times. This rearrangement joins TRBV9 to TRBJ2-5; D might be TRBD1 (6 bases). With 3 bases removed from V and 4 bases from J, the gap between germline ends came to 10 bases. This CDR3 comprises 13 residues. Germline CDR1 and CDR2: SGDLS and YYNGEE. DNA for the CDR3: TGTGCCAGCAGCGGACAGGTTCTAGAGACCCAGTACTTC. Amino acids: CASSGQVLETQYF.

This clonotype was seen more than once but under ten times. The chain couples TRBV6-5 to TRBJ2-7; TRBD1 matches at 10 bases. Trimming removed 2 bases from V and 5 bases from J; junction bases left unmatched: 3. The CDR3 is 14 residues long. Germline-derived CDR1 and CDR2 are MNHEY and SVGAGI. CDR3 in DNA: TGTGCCAGCAGTTACCTGACAGGGGGCCACGAGCAGTACTTC. Translated: CASSYLTGGHEQYF.

This clonotype turned up a few times. The rearrangement uses TRBV7-8 and TRBJ1-1, with D hard to call. V was trimmed by 1 base and J by 2 bases, leaving 8 bases between them. CDR3 length equals 14 residues. CDR1 is SGHVS and CDR2 is FQNEAQ in the germline V gene. The CDR3 DNA sequence: TGTGCCAGCAGCTTAGTAGCGGCAAACACTGAAGCTTTCTTT. Translated: CASSLVAANTEAFF.

This chain links TRBV20-1 with TRBJ2-5; D remains ambiguous. This CDR3 comprises 15 residues. CDR1 is DFQATT and CDR2 is SNEGSKA in the germline V gene (reference sequence). CDR3 protein: CRAKTPGVLQETQYF. The CDR3 DNA follows: TGCAGGGCAAAAACGCCAGGTGTTTTACAAGAGACCCAGTACTTC.

This clonotype was observed a handful of times. This chain connects TRBV5-1 to TRBJ2-6, with D unclear. Germline CDR1 SGHRS, CDR2 YFSETQ. V was shortened by 5 bases and J by 13 bases, with 16 bases between the two germline ends. The CDR3 has 13 residues. This CDR3 is CASSPAVSRVLTF. CDR3 bases: TGCGCCAGCAGTCCGGCGGTATCCAGGGTCCTGACTTTC.